The TCR beta chain described here comes from a study of radiation and T cells in renal cell carcinoma. Overall study context: Nephrectomy followed 15 Gy stereotactic body radiation by 4 weeks.

Sequencing was performed with immunoSEQ multiplex PCR; in TCRdb, only in-frame clones are kept and a portion is missing. Among about 130,000 clones, around nine tenths were seen once, and the ten largest hold about 5%. V shed 1 base and J shed 0 bases, with 13 bases lying between them. CDR3 length: 17 amino acids. The germline CDR1 and CDR2 sequences are SGHDN and FVKESK. Time point denoted: blood 2 weeks post-SBRT. Treatment specified: 15 Gy SBRT to primary tumor, nephrectomy 4 weeks later. The material was blood, obtained from a patient whose treatment included radiotherapy and nephrectomy. The source of this sequence is a woman between 65 and 79 years old with renal cell carcinoma. The rearrangement links TRBV14 to TRBJ1-5; D is uncertain. CDR3: CASSQARETYSNQPQHF. The CDR3 nucleotides are TGTGCCAGCAGCCAAGCACGGGAGACTTATAGCAATCAGCCCCAGCATTTT.